A selection of T cell receptor beta chains follows, all from one sample in a study of blood T cell repertoires in COVID-19. The data were produced by immunoSEQ multiplex PCR, yet TCRdb's version contains in-frame clones alone and is incomplete. The table includes about 89,000 clones, less than 90% detected once. The sample comprised peripheral blood. All receptors come from an elderly man with active or convalescent COVID-19. CDR3s include the opening cysteine and the closing phenylalanine or tryptophan. Fields, in order: CDR3 DNA, CDR3 protein, clone size, V gene, D gene, J gene. A D gene is named only where the DNA matches it firmly. Not all rows give a size; the values are once, few, many and, for expanded clones, a class.

CDR3 DNA: TGTGCCAGCAGCCCCGTCGGGGGTTCTGGGGCCAACGTCCTGACTTTC
CDR3 protein: CASSPVGGSGANVLTF
clone size: -
V gene: TRBV3-1/TRBV3-2
D gene: -
J gene: TRBJ2-6

CDR3 DNA: TGTGCCAGCAGCTTAGAAGCGGGACCCTACGAGCAGTACTTC
CDR3 protein: CASSLEAGPYEQYF
clone size: -
V gene: TRBV7-2
D gene: TRBD2
J gene: TRBJ2-7

CDR3 DNA: TGTGCCAGCAGCCTACCAGCGGGAGGGATGGGTGATGAGCAGTTCTTC
CDR3 protein: CASSLPAGGMGDEQFF
clone size: few
V gene: TRBV7-9
D gene: TRBD2
J gene: TRBJ2-1

CDR3 DNA: TGTGCCAGCAGCCAAAGTCAGGGGGATTCACCCCTCCACTTT
CDR3 protein: CASSQSQGDSPLHF
clone size: -
V gene: TRBV4-2
D gene: TRBD1
J gene: TRBJ1-6

CDR3 DNA: TGTGCCAGCAGTGTGGGAGTGTACAATGAGCAGTTCTTC
CDR3 protein: CASSVGVYNEQFF
clone size: -
V gene: TRBV2
D gene: -
J gene: TRBJ2-1

CDR3 DNA: TGTGCAAGCGCCTACACAGATACGCAGTATTTT
CDR3 protein: CASAYTDTQYF
clone size: -
V gene: TRBV25-1
D gene: -
J gene: TRBJ2-3

CDR3 DNA: TGTGCCAGCAGTTTATCCGGGAGGGTATACAATGAGCAGTTCTTC
CDR3 protein: CASSLSGRVYNEQFF
clone size: once
V gene: TRBV27
D gene: TRBD2
J gene: TRBJ2-1

CDR3 DNA: TGCAGCGGACGTCCGACCGCACAGCCTTCCCATAATTCACCCCTCCACTTT
CDR3 protein: CSGRPTAQPSHNSPLHF
clone size: -
V gene: TRBV29-1
D gene: -
J gene: TRBJ1-6

CDR3 DNA: TGTGCCACCCTAAAGGGGGCTAGCGGGAGCAAGAGCTCCTACAATGAGCAGTTCTTC
CDR3 protein: CATLKGASGSKSSYNEQFF
clone size: -
V gene: TRBV18
D gene: TRBD2
J gene: TRBJ2-1

CDR3 DNA: TGTGCCACCAGCAGAAGAGGGGGCGCGAATCAGCCCCAGCATTTT
CDR3 protein: CATSRRGGANQPQHF
clone size: -
V gene: TRBV15
D gene: TRBD1
J gene: TRBJ1-5

CDR3 DNA: TGTGCCTGGATGTTTCCAGGGGGAACTGAAGCTTTCTTT
CDR3 protein: CAWMFPGGTEAFF
clone size: once
V gene: TRBV30
D gene: TRBD1
J gene: TRBJ1-1

CDR3 DNA: TGTGCCAGCAGCCCGAGGACAGGGGGTATCGACGAGCAGTACTTC
CDR3 protein: CASSPRTGGIDEQYF
clone size: once
V gene: TRBV5-4
D gene: TRBD1
J gene: TRBJ2-7

CDR3 DNA: TGTGCCAGCAGTCGACTAGCTGAGTTTTGGGAGCAGTACTTC
CDR3 protein: CASSRLAEFWEQYF
clone size: -
V gene: TRBV6-5
D gene: TRBD2
J gene: TRBJ2-7

CDR3 DNA: TGCGCCAGCAAGCCGGGACAGGGTTTATTGAACACTGAAGCTTTCTTT
CDR3 protein: CASKPGQGLLNTEAFF
clone size: -
V gene: TRBV5-1
D gene: TRBD1
J gene: TRBJ1-1

CDR3 DNA: TGTGCCAGCAGCGTCCGGGGGGACCCCGGCCCCAATGAGCAGTTCTTC
CDR3 protein: CASSVRGDPGPNEQFF
clone size: -
V gene: TRBV9
D gene: TRBD2
J gene: TRBJ2-1